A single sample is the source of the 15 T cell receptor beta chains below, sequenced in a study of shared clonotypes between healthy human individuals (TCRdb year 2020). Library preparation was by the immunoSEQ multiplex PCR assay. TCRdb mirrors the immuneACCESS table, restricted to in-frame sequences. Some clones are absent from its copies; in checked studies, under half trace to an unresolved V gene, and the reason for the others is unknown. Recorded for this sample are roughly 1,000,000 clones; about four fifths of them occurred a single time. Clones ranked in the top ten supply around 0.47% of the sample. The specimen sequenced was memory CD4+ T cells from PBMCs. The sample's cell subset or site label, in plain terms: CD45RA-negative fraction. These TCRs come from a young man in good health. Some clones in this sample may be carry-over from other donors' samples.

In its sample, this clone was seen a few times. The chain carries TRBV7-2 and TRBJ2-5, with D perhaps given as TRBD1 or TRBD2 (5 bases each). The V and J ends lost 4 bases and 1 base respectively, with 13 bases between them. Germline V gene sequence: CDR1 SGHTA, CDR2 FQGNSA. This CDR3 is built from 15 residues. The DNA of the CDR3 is TGTGCCAGCAGCTCCAACCAGGGAGTCCAAGAGACCCAGTACTTC. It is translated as CASSSNQGVQETQYF.

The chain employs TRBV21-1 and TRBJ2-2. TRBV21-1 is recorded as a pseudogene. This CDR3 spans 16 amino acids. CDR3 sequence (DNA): TGTGCCAGCAGCACCCCCGCCGACATGAGGACCGGGGAGCTGTTTTTT. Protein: CASSTPADMRTGELFF.

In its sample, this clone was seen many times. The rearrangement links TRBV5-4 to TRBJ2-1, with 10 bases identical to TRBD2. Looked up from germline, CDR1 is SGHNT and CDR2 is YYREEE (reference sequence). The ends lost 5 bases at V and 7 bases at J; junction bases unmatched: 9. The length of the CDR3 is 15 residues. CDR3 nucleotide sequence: TGTGCCAGCAGGCGTGGGGCTAGCGGGGGAAATGAGCAGTTCTTC. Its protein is CASRRGASGGNEQFF. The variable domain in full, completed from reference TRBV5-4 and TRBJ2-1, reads ETGVTQSPTHLIKTRGQQVTLRCSSQSGHNTVSWYQQALGQGPQFIFQYYREEENGRGNFPPRFSGLQFPNYSSELNVNALELDDSALYLCASRRGASGGNEQFFGPGTRLTVL.

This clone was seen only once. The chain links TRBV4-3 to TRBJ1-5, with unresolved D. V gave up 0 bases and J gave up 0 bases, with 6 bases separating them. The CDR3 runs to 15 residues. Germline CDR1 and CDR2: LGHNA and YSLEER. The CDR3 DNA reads TGCGCCAGCAGCCAAGAACACGCTAGCAATCAGCCCCAGCATTTT. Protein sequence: CASSQEHASNQPQHF.

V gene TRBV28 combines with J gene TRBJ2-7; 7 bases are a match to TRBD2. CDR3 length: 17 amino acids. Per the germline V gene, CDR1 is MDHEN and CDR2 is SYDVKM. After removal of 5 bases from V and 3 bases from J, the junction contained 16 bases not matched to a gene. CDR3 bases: TGTGCCAGCAGTGACCCGGGACTACATAAGTTAAACTACGAGCAGTACTTC. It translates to CASSDPGLHKLNYEQYF.

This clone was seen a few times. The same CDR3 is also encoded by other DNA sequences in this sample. The CDR3 DNA follows: TGTGCCAGCAGCTTCCTTTACGAGCAGTACTTC. This gives the protein CASSFLYEQYF. The chain couples TRBV11-2 to TRBJ2-7; D is unresolved. Trimming cost V 3 bases and J 4 bases, with 4 bases left between them. CDR3 size: 11 residues. Germline-derived CDR1 and CDR2 are SGHAT and FQNNGV. Together with reference TRBV11-2 and TRBJ2-7, the CDR3 gives the full variable domain: EAGVAQSPRYKIIEKRQSVAFWCNPISGHATLYWYQQILGQGPKLLIQFQNNGVVDDSQLPKDRFSAERLKGVDSTLKIQPAKLEDSAVYLCASSFLYEQYFGPGTRLTVT.

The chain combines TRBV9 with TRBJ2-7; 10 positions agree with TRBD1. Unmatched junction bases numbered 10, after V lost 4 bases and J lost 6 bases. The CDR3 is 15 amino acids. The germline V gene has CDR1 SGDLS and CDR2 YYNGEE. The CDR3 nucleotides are TGTGCCAGCAGCCCCCCGGGACAGGGGTTGTCCGAGCAGTACTTC. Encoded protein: CASSPPGQGLSEQYF.

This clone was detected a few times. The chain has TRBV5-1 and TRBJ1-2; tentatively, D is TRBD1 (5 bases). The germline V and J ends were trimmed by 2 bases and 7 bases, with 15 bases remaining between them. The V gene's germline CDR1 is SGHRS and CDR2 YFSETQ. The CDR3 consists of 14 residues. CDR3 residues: CASSFNMGEAGYTF. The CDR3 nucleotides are TGCGCCAGCAGCTTCAATATGGGGGAGGCTGGCTACACCTTC.

The CDR3 sequence is CASSSLAGFGNIQYF. DNA of the CDR3: TGTGCCAGCAGCTCCCTAGCCGGCTTCGGGAACATTCAGTACTTC. The chain links TRBV11-2 to TRBJ2-4; perhaps TRBD2 as D (5 bases). Looked up from germline, CDR1 is SGHAT and CDR2 is FQNNGV. The V gene lost 4 bases and the J gene lost 7 bases, with 17 bases spanning the gap. The length of the CDR3 is 15 residues. Based on the CDR3 plus reference TRBV11-2 and TRBJ2-4, the full variable domain is EAGVAQSPRYKIIEKRQSVAFWCNPISGHATLYWYQQILGQGPKLLIQFQNNGVVDDSQLPKDRFSAERLKGVDSTLKIQPAKLEDSAVYLCASSSLAGFGNIQYFGAGTRLSVL.

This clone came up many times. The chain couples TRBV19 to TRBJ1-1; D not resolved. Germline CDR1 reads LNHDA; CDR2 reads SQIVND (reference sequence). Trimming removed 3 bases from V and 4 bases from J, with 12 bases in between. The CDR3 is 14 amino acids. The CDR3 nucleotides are TGTGCCAGTAGTATGATTTTGGGTATCACTGAAGCTTTCTTT. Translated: CASSMILGITEAFF.

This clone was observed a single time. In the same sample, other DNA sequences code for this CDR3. The CDR3 region has the DNA TGTGCCACCAGCAGGGACACAGATACGCAGTATTTT. Protein: CATSRDTDTQYF. The chain recombines TRBV15 with TRBJ2-3, with D unresolved. The CDR3 runs to 12 residues. Germline V gene sequence: CDR1 LNHNV, CDR2 YYDKDF (reference sequence). The V and J ends lost 3 bases and 2 bases respectively, with 3 bases between them.

DNA for the CDR3: TGTGCCAGCAGTTTTATTGGACAGCCCCAGCATTTT. Translating it yields CASSFIGQPQHF. This sequence joins TRBV27 and TRBJ1-5, with D hard to call. This CDR3 is 12 amino acids long. Trimming removed 3 bases from V and 7 bases from J, with 7 bases in between. The germline CDR1 and CDR2 sequences are MNHEY and SMNVEV (reference sequence).

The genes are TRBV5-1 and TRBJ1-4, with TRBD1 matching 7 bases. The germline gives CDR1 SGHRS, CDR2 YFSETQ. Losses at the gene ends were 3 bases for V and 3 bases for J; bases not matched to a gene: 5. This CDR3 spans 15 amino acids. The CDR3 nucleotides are TGCGCCAGCAGCTCGAGGGGGCAGGCTAATGAAAAACTGTTTTTT. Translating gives CASSSRGQANEKLFF. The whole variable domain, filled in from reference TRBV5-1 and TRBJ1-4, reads KAGVTQTPRYLIKTRGQQVTLSCSPISGHRSVSWYQQTPGQGLQFLFEYFSETQRNKGNFPGRFSGRQFSNSRSEMNVSTLELGDSALYLCASSSRGQANEKLFFGSGTQLSVL.

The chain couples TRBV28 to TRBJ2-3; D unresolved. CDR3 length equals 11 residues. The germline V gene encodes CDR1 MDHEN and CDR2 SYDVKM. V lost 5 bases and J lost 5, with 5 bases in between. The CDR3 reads CASSNEDTQYF. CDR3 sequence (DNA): TGTGCCAGCAGTAACGAAGATACGCAGTATTTT.

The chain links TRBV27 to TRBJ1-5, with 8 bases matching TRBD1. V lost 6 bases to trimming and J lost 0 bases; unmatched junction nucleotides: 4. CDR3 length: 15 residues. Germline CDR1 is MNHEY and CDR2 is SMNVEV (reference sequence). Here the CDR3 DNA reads TGTGCCAGCAGAAGGGGACAGGCTAGCAATCAGCCCCAGCATTTT. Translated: CASRRGQASNQPQHF.